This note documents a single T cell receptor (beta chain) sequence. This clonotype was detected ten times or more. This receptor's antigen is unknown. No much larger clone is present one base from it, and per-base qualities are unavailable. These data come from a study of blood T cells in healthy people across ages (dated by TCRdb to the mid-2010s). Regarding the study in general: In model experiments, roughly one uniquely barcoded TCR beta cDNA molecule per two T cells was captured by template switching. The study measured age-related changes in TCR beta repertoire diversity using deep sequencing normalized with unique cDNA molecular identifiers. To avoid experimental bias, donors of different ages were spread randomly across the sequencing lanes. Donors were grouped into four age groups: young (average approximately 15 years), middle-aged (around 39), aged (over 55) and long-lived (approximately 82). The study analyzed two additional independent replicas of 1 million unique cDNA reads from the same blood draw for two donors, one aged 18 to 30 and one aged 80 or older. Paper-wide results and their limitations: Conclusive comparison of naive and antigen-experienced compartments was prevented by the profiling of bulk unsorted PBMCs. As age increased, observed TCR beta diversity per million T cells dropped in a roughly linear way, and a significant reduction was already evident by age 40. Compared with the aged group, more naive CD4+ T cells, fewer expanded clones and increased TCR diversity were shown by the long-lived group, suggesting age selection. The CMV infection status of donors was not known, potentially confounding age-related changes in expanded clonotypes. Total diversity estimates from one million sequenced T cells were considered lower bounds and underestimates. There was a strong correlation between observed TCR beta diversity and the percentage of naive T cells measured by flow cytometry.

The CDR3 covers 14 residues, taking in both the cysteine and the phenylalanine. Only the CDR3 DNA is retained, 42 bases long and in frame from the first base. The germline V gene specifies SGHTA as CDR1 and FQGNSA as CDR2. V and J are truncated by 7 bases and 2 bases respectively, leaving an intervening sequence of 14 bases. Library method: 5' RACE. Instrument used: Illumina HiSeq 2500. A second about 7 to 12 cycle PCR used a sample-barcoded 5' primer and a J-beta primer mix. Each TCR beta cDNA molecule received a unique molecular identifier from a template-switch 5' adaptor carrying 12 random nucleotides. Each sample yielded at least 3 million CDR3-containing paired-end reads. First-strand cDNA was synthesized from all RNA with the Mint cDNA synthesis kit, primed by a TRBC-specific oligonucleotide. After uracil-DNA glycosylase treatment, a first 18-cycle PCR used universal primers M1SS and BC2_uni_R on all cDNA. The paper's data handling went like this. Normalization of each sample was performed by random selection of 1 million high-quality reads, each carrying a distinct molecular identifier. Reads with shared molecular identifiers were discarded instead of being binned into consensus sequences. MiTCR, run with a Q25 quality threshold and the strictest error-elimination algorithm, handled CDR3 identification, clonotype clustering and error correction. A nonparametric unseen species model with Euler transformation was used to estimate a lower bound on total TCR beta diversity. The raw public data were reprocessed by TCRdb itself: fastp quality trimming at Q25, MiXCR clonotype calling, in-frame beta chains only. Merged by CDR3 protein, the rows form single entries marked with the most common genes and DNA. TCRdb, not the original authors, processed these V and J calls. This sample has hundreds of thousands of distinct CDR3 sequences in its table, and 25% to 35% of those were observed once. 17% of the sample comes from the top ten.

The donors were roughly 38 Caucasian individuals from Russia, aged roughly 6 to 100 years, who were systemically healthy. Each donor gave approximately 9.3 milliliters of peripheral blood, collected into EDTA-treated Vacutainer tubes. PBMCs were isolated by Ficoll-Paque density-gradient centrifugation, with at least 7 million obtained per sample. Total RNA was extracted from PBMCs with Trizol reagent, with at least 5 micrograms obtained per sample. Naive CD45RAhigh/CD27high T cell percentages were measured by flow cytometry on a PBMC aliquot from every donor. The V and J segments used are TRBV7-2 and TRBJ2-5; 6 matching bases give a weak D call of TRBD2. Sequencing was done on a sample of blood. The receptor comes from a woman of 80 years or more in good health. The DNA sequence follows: TGTGCCAGCACCGCGCGGGGTATACAAGAGACCCAGTACTTC. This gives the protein CASTARGIQETQYF. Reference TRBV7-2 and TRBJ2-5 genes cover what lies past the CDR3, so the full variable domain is GAGVSQSPSNKVTEKGKDVELRCDPISGHTALYWYRQSLGQGLEFLIYFQGNSAPDKSGLPSDRFSAERTGGSVSTLTIQRTQQEDSAVYLCASTARGIQETQYFGPGTRLLVL.